The next 30 T cell receptor beta chains were all read from a single sample in a study of blood T cell repertoires in COVID-19. Sequencing was performed with immunoSEQ multiplex PCR; in TCRdb, only in-frame clones are kept and a portion is missing. Counted here are approximately 35,000 clones, 70% to 90% occurring once; the ten biggest clones make up about 6.4%. The sample consisted of peripheral blood. Receptor source: a man in his sixties with active COVID-19.

V is TRBV10-1 and J is TRBJ2-7, with D tentatively TRBD1 (5 bases). Trimming took 6 bases from V and 2 from J, leaving 11 bases between them. The CDR3 sequence is 13 residues long. In germline, CDR1 is WNHNN, CDR2 SYGVQD (reference sequence). CDR3 sequence (DNA): TGCGCCAGCAGCGATGACAGAGCCTACGAGCAGTACTTC. Its translation is CASSDDRAYEQYF.

DNA of the CDR3: TGTGCCAGCAGCCTTTACTTACAGGTGCCTACCGAGCAGTACTTC. It translates to CASSLYLQVPTEQYF. The gene calls are TRBV14 and TRBJ2-7, with D perhaps matching TRBD1 (5 bases). The CDR3 has 15 amino acids. V was clipped by 4 bases and J by 6 bases, with 19 bases between them. The germline V gene has CDR1 SGHDN and CDR2 FVKESK. Complete variable domain (other parts from reference TRBV14 and TRBJ2-7): EAGVTQFPSHSVIEKGQTVTLRCDPISGHDNLYWYRRVMGKEIKFLLHFVKESKQDESGMPNNRFLAERTGGTYSTLKVQPAELEDSGVYFCASSLYLQVPTEQYFGPGTRLTVT.

The chain employs TRBV6-7 and TRBJ2-7; the D is unclear. Being an ORF, TRBV6-7 has a function that is uncertain. V lost 8 bases and J lost 0, with 14 bases in between. This CDR3 has 14 amino acids. CDR3 region: CASVPPRSSYEQYV. The CDR3 coding sequence is TGTGCCAGCGTACCCCCCCGGAGCTCCTACGAGCAGTACGTC.

This clone was seen once. The chain carries TRBV6-1 and TRBJ1-5; TRBD1 matches 9 bases. Germline V CDR1 and CDR2: MNHNS, SASEGT. V was pared by 1 base and J by 6 bases, with 4 bases of the junction left unmatched. The CDR3 sequence is 15 residues long. The CDR3 protein is CASSEEGTGSQPQHF. The CDR3 bases are TGTGCCAGCAGTGAAGAGGGGACAGGGAGTCAGCCCCAGCATTTT.

The chain joins TRBV6-5 to TRBJ2-7, with 10 bases lining up with TRBD2. Germline CDR1 and CDR2: MNHEY and SVGAGI. The CDR3 totals 14 residues. With V trimmed by 5 bases and J by 3 bases, 4 bases remained unmatched. The CDR3 region is CASSLAGVGYEQYF. The CDR3 DNA reads as TGTGCCAGCAGTCTAGCGGGAGTGGGCTACGAGCAGTACTTC.

The gene calls are TRBV6-6 and TRBJ2-7, with 8 nucleotides matching TRBD1. The germline V gene has CDR1 MNHNY and CDR2 SVGAGI (reference sequence). Trimming took 5 bases from V and 1 from J; bases not matched to a gene: 7. There are 15 residues in the CDR3. CDR3 bases: TGTGCCAGCAGTCCCGGACAGGGTTGGTCCTACGAGCAGTACTTC. This codes for CASSPGQGWSYEQYF.

This chain joins TRBV7-8 and TRBJ2-7; TRBD2 aligns across 8 bases. Germline lookup yields CDR1 SGHVS and CDR2 FQNEAQ. V dropped 5 bases and J dropped 11; count of bases not matched to a gene: 14. CDR3 length: 14 residues. As DNA, the CDR3 is TGTGCCAGCAGCCCCGGGAGGGTTGGTTTAAGGGAGTACTTC. Translating it yields CASSPGRVGLREYF.

This clone occurred a few times. The chain has TRBV21-1 and TRBJ2-7; TRBD2 reflects the table's D call only, with no check against the DNA. TRBV21-1 is marked as a pseudogene. CDR3 length: 16 amino acids. CDR3 residues: CASSYPVRAGGDEQYV. The DNA for the CDR3 is TGTGCCAGCAGCTACCCCGTCCGAGCGGGAGGTGACGAGCAGTACGTC.

This clone turned up a few times. This chain connects TRBV19 to TRBJ1-2; TRBD1 agrees at 11 bases. Germline trimming cut 5 bases from V and 6 bases from J; bases unmatched to any gene: 11. The CDR3 spans 16 residues. Germline CDR1 and CDR2: LNHDA and SQIVND (reference sequence). Written as DNA, the CDR3 is TGTGCCAGTAGTTGGGGTTCGGGACAGGGGGGGAATGGCTACACCTTC. Protein: CASSWGSGQGGNGYTF. Full variable domain (rest looked up from reference TRBV19 and TRBJ1-2): DGGITQSPKYLFRKEGQNVTLSCEQNLNHDAMYWYRQDPGQGLRLIYYSQIVNDFQKGDIAEGYSVSREKKESFPLTVTSAQKNPTAFYLCASSWGSGQGGNGYTFGSGTRLTVV.

The chain couples TRBV13 to TRBJ2-1; TRBD2 matches at 7 bases. V lost 0 bases, J lost 7 bases, and 6 bases stayed unmatched. Germline CDR1 reads PRHDT; CDR2 reads FYEKMQ (reference sequence). This CDR3 region has 15 residues. The CDR3 nucleotides are TGTGCCAGCAGCTTAGGGGGAGGGGCCTGGAATGAGCAGTTCTTC. Protein: CASSLGGGAWNEQFF.

V is TRBV11-3 and J is TRBJ2-5, with TRBD1 as a possible D gene (6 bases). The germline V gene has CDR1 SGHNT and CDR2 YENEEA. The CDR3 contains 14 residues. Trimming removed 7 bases at V and 2 bases at J, with 14 bases between. CDR3 sequence: CASMGAGLQETQYF. CDR3 in DNA: TGTGCCAGCATGGGGGCCGGTCTACAAGAGACCCAGTACTTC.

This chain joins TRBV9 and TRBJ2-2; 7 nucleotides match TRBD2. The CDR3 extends over 15 amino acids. Per germline, CDR1 SGDLS and CDR2 YYNGEE. With V trimmed by 4 bases and J by 5 bases, 8 bases remained unmatched. Here the CDR3 reads CASSPGTIITGELFF. DNA of the CDR3: TGTGCCAGCAGCCCCGGGACTATTATTACCGGGGAGCTGTTTTTT.

This chain's CDR3 is CAATGDLGSYEQYF. Here the CDR3 DNA reads TGTGCAGCGACAGGGGATCTGGGGTCCTACGAGCAGTACTTC. The chain has TRBV6-5 and TRBJ2-7; TRBD1 matches at 8 bases. The germline V gene has CDR1 MNHEY and CDR2 SVGAGI. The CDR3 totals 14 residues.

The chain has TRBV18 and TRBJ1-4; D gene unclear. This CDR3 region has 18 residues. The germline CDR1 and CDR2 sequences are KGHSH and LQKENI. Deletions cut 6 bases from V and 0 bases from J, with 20 bases between. The CDR3 DNA reads as TGTGCCAGCTCCCAGTCGCTAAACCGGGAAGCAACTAATGAAAAACTGTTTTTT. Protein sequence: CASSQSLNREATNEKLFF.

The chain recombines TRBV19 with TRBJ1-1; possible D gene TRBD1, 6 bases. Deletions cut 7 bases from V and 1 base from J, with 13 bases between. The CDR3 length is 14 residues. CDR1 and CDR2 (germline): LNHDA, SQIVND (reference sequence). This CDR3 is CASTHRDGNTEAFF. CDR3 DNA sequence: TGTGCCAGTACGCACAGGGACGGGAACACTGAAGCTTTCTTT.

This chain uses TRBV25-1 with TRBJ1-2; tentative D call: TRBD1 (5 bases). V lost 3 bases and J lost 4, with 12 bases in between. The CDR3 is 14 amino acids. CDR1 MGHDK and CDR2 SYGVNS come from the germline V gene. CDR3 loop: CASSEWQGGYGYTF. The CDR3 DNA sequence: TGTGCCAGCAGTGAGTGGCAGGGTGGCTATGGCTACACCTTC.

The chain carries TRBV5-4 and TRBJ2-1, with D possibly matching TRBD2 (5 bases). Trimming removed 0 bases at V and 0 bases at J, with 10 bases between. The CDR3 spans 16 residues. The germline CDR1 and CDR2 sequences are SGHNT and YYREEE (reference sequence). In DNA form, the CDR3 reads TGTGCCAGCAGCTTGGCCGGGATGAGCTCCTACAATGAGCAGTTCTTC. Translation: CASSLAGMSSYNEQFF.

The V gene is TRBV9, the J gene TRBJ2-1, with 14 bases lining up with TRBD2. CDR1 is SGDLS and CDR2 is YYNGEE in the germline V gene. There are 16 residues in the CDR3. V lost 4 bases to trimming and J lost 10 bases; unmatched junction nucleotides: 10. CDR3 DNA sequence: TGTGCCAGCAGCCCACGGGGGACTAGCGGGAGTGAGGAGCAGTTCTTC. It specifies CASSPRGTSGSEEQFF.

This sequence joins TRBV19 and TRBJ2-3; TRBD2 agrees at 7 bases. Germline assignment: CDR1 LNHDA and CDR2 SQIVND (reference sequence). CDR3 length equals 17 residues. J lost 4 bases, V lost 5 bases, and 15 bases had no gene match. The CDR3 DNA reads as TGTGCCAGTAGTCTATTTCGCCGGGACTATAGTTCAGATACGCAGTATTTT. It specifies CASSLFRRDYSSDTQYF.

The chain employs TRBV7-9 and TRBJ1-1; TRBD1 matches at 9 bases. Germline CDR1 SEHNR, CDR2 FQNEAQ (reference sequence). This CDR3 contains 15 residues. After removal of 5 bases from V and 1 base from J, the junction contained 5 bases not matched to a gene. CDR3 loop: CASSVRQGGNTEAFF. CDR3 sequence (DNA): TGTGCCAGCAGCGTACGACAGGGGGGGAACACTGAAGCTTTCTTT.

The chain couples TRBV11-2 to TRBJ2-7; perhaps TRBD2 as D (5 bases). The CDR3 length is 15 residues. The germline V gene has CDR1 SGHAT and CDR2 FQNNGV. Trimming took off 5 bases at V and 5 bases at J, with 19 bases between the two ends. CDR3 DNA sequence: TGTGCCAGCAGCCGGAGCGGCTTCGATGGGGACGAGCAGTACTTC. Translating it yields CASSRSGFDGDEQYF.

This clone appeared once. The chain couples TRBV7-2 to TRBJ2-3; D gene ambiguous. Germline CDR1 and CDR2: SGHTA and FQGNSA. The CDR3 extends over 12 amino acids. The V end was cut by 0 bases, the J end by 7 bases, with 5 bases between. This CDR3 reads CASSLARNTQYF. CDR3 in DNA: TGTGCCAGCAGCTTAGCCCGTAATACGCAGTATTTT. Using reference TRBV7-2 and TRBJ2-3 for the parts outside the CDR3, the full variable domain is GAGVSQSPSNKVTEKGKDVELRCDPISGHTALYWYRQSLGQGLEFLIYFQGNSAPDKSGLPSDRFSAERTGGSVSTLTIQRTQQEDSAVYLCASSLARNTQYFGPGTRLTVL.

This clone was observed a single time. The CDR3 spells CASSSLLGQSSYNEQFF. For the CDR3, the DNA is TGTGCCAGCAGCTCATTACTAGGCCAGAGCTCCTACAATGAGCAGTTCTTC. The chain joins TRBV7-6 to TRBJ2-1; D might be TRBD2 (5 bases). Germline V CDR1 and CDR2: SGHVS, FNYEAQ. The CDR3 has 17 residues. V lost 4 bases, J lost 0 bases, and 16 bases lay in between.

The chain links TRBV5-1 to TRBJ2-7, with a possible D match to TRBD1 (5 bases). Germline assignment: CDR1 SGHRS and CDR2 YFSETQ. The CDR3 is made up of 14 amino acids. The germline V and J ends were trimmed by 0 bases and 5 bases, with 12 bases remaining between them. The CDR3 loop is CASSLAQGYHEQYF. CDR3 in DNA: TGCGCCAGCAGCTTGGCCCAGGGTTACCACGAGCAGTACTTC.

The V gene is TRBV18, the J gene TRBJ2-5; TRBD1 might be the D (5 bases). CDR3 length: 14 residues. The V gene lost 1 base and the J gene lost 0 bases, with 6 bases spanning the gap. The germline V gene encodes CDR1 KGHSH and CDR2 LQKENI. CDR3 protein: CASSPQGDQETQYF. The CDR3 nucleotides are TGTGCCAGCTCACCACAAGGGGACCAAGAGACCCAGTACTTC.

The gene calls are TRBV2 and TRBJ2-2, with 8 bases that match TRBD2. V shed 8 bases and J 5 bases; nucleotides not matched to a gene: 10. This CDR3 is 15 amino acids long. Germline lookup yields CDR1 SNHLY and CDR2 FYNNEI. CDR3 bases: TGTGCCAGCGTACTAGCGGAGGGTCAGACCGGGGAGCTGTTTTTT. Protein product: CASVLAEGQTGELFF.

This chain links TRBV10-1 with TRBJ2-1; TRBD1 might be the D (6 bases). The CDR3 has 14 residues. Per germline, CDR1 WNHNN and CDR2 SYGVQD (reference sequence). V lost 3 bases and J 3 bases, leaving 9 bases between the germline ends. For the CDR3, the DNA is TGCGCCAGCAGTGATAGGACAGTCTACAATGAGCAGTTCTTC. As protein: CASSDRTVYNEQFF.

The V call is TRBV5-1, the J call TRBJ2-5; D possibly corresponds to TRBD1 (5 bases). The CDR3 spans 15 residues. V was shortened by 0 bases and J by 4 bases, with 13 bases between the two germline ends. The germline CDR1 and CDR2 sequences are SGHRS and YFSETQ. The CDR3 DNA reads TGCGCCAGCAGCTTGGCGGCAGGGAATGTAGAGACCCAGTACTTC. It encodes CASSLAAGNVETQYF.

The rearrangement joins TRBV3-1 (or the pseudogene TRBV3-2) to TRBJ2-4; TRBD2 aligns across 12 bases. CDR3 length: 16 residues. V shed 4 bases and J 2 bases; nucleotides not matched to a gene: 3. Per germline, CDR1 LGHDT and CDR2 YNNKEL (reference sequence). In DNA, the CDR3 is TGTGCCAGCAGCCCAACTAGCGGGAGGTCCAAAAACATTCAGTACTTC. This sequence encodes CASSPTSGRSKNIQYF.

The V and J genes are TRBV28 and TRBJ2-1; 10 bases match TRBD2. This CDR3 is 15 amino acids long. Germline V lookup: CDR1 MDHEN, CDR2 SYDVKM. Losses at the gene ends were 3 bases for V and 7 bases for J; bases not matched to a gene: 6. CDR3 nucleotides: TGTGCCAGCAGTTTGGGGTCTAGCGGGAGTAATGAGCAGTTCTTC. Protein product: CASSLGSSGSNEQFF.